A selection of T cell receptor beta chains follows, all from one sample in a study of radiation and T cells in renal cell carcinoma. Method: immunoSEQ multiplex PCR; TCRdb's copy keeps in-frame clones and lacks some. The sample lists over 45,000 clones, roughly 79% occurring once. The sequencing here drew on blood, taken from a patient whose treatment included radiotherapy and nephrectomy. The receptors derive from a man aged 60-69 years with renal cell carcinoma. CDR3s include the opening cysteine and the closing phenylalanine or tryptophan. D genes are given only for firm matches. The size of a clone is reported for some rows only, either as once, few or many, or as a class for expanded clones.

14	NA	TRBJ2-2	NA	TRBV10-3	CAIKPVGDTGELFF	TGTGCCATCAAGCCCGTAGGCGACACCGGGGAGCTGTTTTTT
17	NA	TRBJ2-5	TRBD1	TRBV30	CAWTPGLRQGAKETQYF	TGTGCCTGGACCCCAGGCCTGAGACAGGGGGCAAAAGAGACCCAGTACTTC
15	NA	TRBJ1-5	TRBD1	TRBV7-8	CASSLARTGQQPQHF	TGTGCCAGCAGCTTAGCGAGGACAGGACAACAGCCCCAGCATTTT
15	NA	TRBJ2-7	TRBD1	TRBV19	CASSGRDRSSYEQYF	TGTGCCAGTAGTGGGCGGGACAGGTCTTCCTACGAGCAGTACTTC
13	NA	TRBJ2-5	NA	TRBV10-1	CASSDRNQETQYF	TGCGCCAGCAGTGACAGGAACCAAGAGACCCAGTACTTC
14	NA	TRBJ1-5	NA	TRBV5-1	CASSLGGSNQPQHF	TGCGCCAGCAGCTTGGGTGGATCCAATCAGCCCCAGCATTTT
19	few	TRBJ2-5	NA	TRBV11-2	CASSPVRASGRKERETQYF	TGTGCCAGCAGTCCGGTGAGGGCCTCAGGACGGAAAGAGCGGGAGACCCAGTACTTC
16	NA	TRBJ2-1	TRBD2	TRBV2	CASSLGSSGGYNEQFF	TGTGCCAGCAGTCTGGGATCTAGCGGGGGATACAATGAGCAGTTCTTC
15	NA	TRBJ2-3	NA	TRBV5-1	CASSLDRPSTDTQYF	TGCGCCAGCAGCCTCGACAGGCCTAGCACAGATACGCAGTATTTT
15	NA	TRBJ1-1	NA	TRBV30	CAWSVLHAGDTEAFF	TGTGCCTGGAGTGTACTCCACGCTGGAGACACTGAAGCTTTCTTT
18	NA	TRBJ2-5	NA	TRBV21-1	CASSKEDCAWRGGETQYF	TGTGCCAGCAGCAAAGAGGACTGCGCGTGGCGGGGAGGAGAGACCCAGTACTTC
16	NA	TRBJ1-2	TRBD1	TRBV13	CASSLGVGQGGYGYTF	TGTGCCAGCAGCTTAGGGGTCGGACAGGGAGGTTATGGCTACACCTTC
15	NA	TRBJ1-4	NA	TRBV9	CASSPRGATNEKLFF	TGTGCCAGCAGCCCCCGGGGAGCAACTAATGAAAAACTGTTTTTT
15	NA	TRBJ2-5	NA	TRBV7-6	CASRPGHSYQETQYF	TGTGCCAGCAGACCCGGACATTCGTACCAAGAGACCCAGTACTTC
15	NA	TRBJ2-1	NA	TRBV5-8	CASALGRSSYNEQFF	TGTGCCAGCGCGTTGGGAAGAAGCTCCTACAATGAGCAGTTCTTC
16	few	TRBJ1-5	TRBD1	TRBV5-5	CASSLGGQGALQPQHF	TGTGCCAGCAGCTTGGGGGGACAGGGGGCTCTTCAGCCCCAGCATTTT
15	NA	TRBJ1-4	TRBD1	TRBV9	CASSSGTGGFEKLFF	TGTGCCAGCAGCTCGGGGACAGGGGGTTTTGAAAAACTGTTTTTT
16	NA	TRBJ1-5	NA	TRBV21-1	CASSKGRRQGNQPQHF	TGTGCCAGCAGCAAAGGACGGCGGCAGGGAAATCAGCCCCAGCATTTT
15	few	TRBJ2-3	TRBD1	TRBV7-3	CASSPQGAGTDTQYF	TGTGCCAGCAGCCCGCAGGGGGCAGGCACAGATACGCAGTATTTT
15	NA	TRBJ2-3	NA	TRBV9	CASSPTGTSTDTQYF	TGTGCCAGCAGCCCGACCGGGACTAGCACAGATACGCAGTATTTT
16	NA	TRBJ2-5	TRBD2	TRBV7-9	CASSLGVSGGQETQYF	TGTGCCAGCAGCTTAGGTGTTAGCGGGGGTCAAGAGACCCAGTACTTC
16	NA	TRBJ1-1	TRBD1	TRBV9	CASSVATGGMNTEAFF	TGTGCCAGCAGCGTAGCTACAGGGGGCATGAACACTGAAGCTTTCTTT
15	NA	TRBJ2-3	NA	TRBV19	CASSPHYDGTDTQYF	TGTGCCAGTAGTCCCCATTATGATGGCACAGATACGCAGTATTTT
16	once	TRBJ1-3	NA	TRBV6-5	CASSYLGGSSGNTIYF	TGTGCCAGCAGTTACCTTGGCGGAAGCTCTGGAAACACCATATATTTT
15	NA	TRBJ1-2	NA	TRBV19	CASSMTLGGAYGYTF	TGTGCCAGTAGTATGACGCTTGGAGGGGCCTATGGCTACACCTTC
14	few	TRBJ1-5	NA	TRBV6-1	CASSEGRAGQPQHF	TGTGCCAGCAGTGAAGGTAGGGCCGGGCAGCCCCAGCATTTT
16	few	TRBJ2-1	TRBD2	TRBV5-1	CASSPESGGIYNEQFF	TGCGCCAGCAGCCCAGAGAGCGGGGGGATTTACAATGAGCAGTTCTTC
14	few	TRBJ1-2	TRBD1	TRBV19	CASDSGQLLGGYTF	TGTGCCAGTGACTCGGGACAGTTGCTGGGGGGCTACACCTTC
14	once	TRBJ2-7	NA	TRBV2	CASKGTQGSYEQYF	TGTGCCAGCAAAGGGACTCAGGGGTCCTACGAGCAGTACTTC
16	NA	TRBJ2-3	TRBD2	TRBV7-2	CASSLGTSGGVDTQYF	TGTGCCAGCAGCCTCGGGACTAGCGGAGGAGTGGATACGCAGTATTTT
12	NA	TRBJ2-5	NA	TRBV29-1	CSVWGSQETQYF	TGCAGCGTTTGGGGCTCCCAAGAGACCCAGTACTTC
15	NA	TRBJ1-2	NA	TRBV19	CASSIDGGRFQGYTF	TGTGCCAGTAGTATAGACGGGGGGCGCTTTCAAGGCTACACCTTC
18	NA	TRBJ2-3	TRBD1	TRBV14	CASSQLYTSGTGADTQYF	TGTGCCAGCAGCCAACTTTACACCTCCGGGACAGGGGCAGATACGCAGTATTTT
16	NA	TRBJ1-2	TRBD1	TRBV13	CASSLEVTGINYGYTF	TGTGCCAGCAGCTTAGAGGTGACAGGGATCAACTATGGCTACACCTTC
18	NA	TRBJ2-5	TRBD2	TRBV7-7	CASSLVLSGLAGGETQYF	TGTGCCAGCAGCTTAGTCCTTTCGGGACTAGCGGGAGGGGAGACCCAGTACTTC
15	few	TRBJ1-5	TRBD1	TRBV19	CASTGQGAWNQPQHF	TGTGCCAGTACGGGACAGGGGGCATGGAATCAGCCCCAGCATTTT
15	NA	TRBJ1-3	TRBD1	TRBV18	CASSPPGTGRNTIYF	TGTGCCAGCTCACCACCTGGGACAGGGCGAAACACCATATATTTT
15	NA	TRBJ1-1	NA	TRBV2	CASNLVGGTNTEAFF	TGTGCCAGCAATTTAGTCGGAGGGACGAACACTGAAGCTTTCTTT
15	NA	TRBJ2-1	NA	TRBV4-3	CASSSGRGSYNEQFF	TGCGCCAGCAGCTCAGGGAGGGGGTCCTACAATGAGCAGTTCTTC
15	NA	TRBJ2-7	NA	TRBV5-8	CASTLLGATTYEQYF	TGTGCCAGCACCCTCCTGGGCGCTACAACCTACGAGCAGTACTTC
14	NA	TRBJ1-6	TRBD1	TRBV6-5	CASSWGQGASPLHF	TGTGCCAGCAGCTGGGGACAGGGGGCTTCACCCCTCCACTTT
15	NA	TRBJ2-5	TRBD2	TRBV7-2	CASSDSGGFQETQYF	TGTGCCAGCAGCGATAGCGGGGGGTTCCAAGAGACCCAGTACTTC
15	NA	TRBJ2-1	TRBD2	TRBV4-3	CASSQDLRGEDEQFF	TGCGCCAGCAGCCAAGATCTACGGGGGGAAGATGAGCAGTTCTTC
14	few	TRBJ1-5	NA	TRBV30	CAWSRGDGRQPQHF	TGTGCCTGGAGTAGGGGGGACGGCAGGCAGCCCCAGCATTTT
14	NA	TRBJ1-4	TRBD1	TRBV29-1	CSGTQGGTNEKLFF	TGCAGCGGCACACAGGGGGGGACTAATGAAAAACTGTTTTTT
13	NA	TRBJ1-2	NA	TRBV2	CASRELLVYGYTF	TGTGCCAGCAGGGAACTCCTGGTATATGGCTACACCTTC